The rows below give T cell receptor beta chains drawn from one sample of a study of T cell responses to AZD1222 COVID-19 vaccine. Clones were read by immunoSEQ multiplex PCR, and TCRdb kept only the in-frame ones, dropping some. The table shows roughly 100,000 clones, with 80% to 95% occurring only once. The sequences come from peripheral blood, collected 28 days after the second AZD1222 dose. The receptors derive from an adult who received the AZD1222 COVID-19 vaccine. CDR3s include the opening cysteine and the closing phenylalanine or tryptophan. Fields, in order: D gene, V gene, J gene, clone size, CDR3 DNA, CDR3 protein. D genes are given only for firm matches. A row's size may be missing; if present it is once, few, many or a size class.

>TRBD2|TRBV7-3|TRBJ2-5|NA
TGTGCCAGCAGCTTAAGCGGGGGGCGCGGGGAGACCCAGTACTTC
CASSLSGGRGETQYF
>NA|TRBV6-5|TRBJ2-2|NA
TGTGCCAGCAGTTACGGGCAGGGAAGCACCGGGGAGCTGTTTTTT
CASSYGQGSTGELFF
>TRBD1|TRBV15|TRBJ2-7|NA
TGTGCCACCAGCAGCGGGACAGGCCCCTACGAGCAGTACTTC
CATSSGTGPYEQYF
>NA|TRBV18|TRBJ1-5|NA
TGTGCCAGCTCACCAGCAGGACGATCCGTGGGCAATCAGCCCCAGCATTTT
CASSPAGRSVGNQPQHF
>NA|TRBV6-5|TRBJ1-2|once
TGTGCCAGCAGTTCGGACAGCGGCTACACCTTC
CASSSDSGYTF
>TRBD1|TRBV6-5|TRBJ2-7|NA
TGTGCCAGCGGAAGTATACAGGGGGCCGCCTACGAGCAGTACTTC
CASGSIQGAAYEQYF
>NA|TRBV5-1|TRBJ1-3|few
TGCGCCAGCAGCTTGGACACCAGCTCTGGAAACACCATATATTTT
CASSLDTSSGNTIYF
>NA|TRBV20-1|TRBJ2-7|NA
TGCAGTGTACGGCCCGGCTACGAGCAGTACTTC
CSVRPGYEQYF
>NA|TRBV18|TRBJ1-5|NA
TGTGCCAGCTCACCCTCCGATGGCAATCAGCCCCAGCATTTT
CASSPSDGNQPQHF
>NA|TRBV19|TRBJ2-6|NA
TGTGCCAGTAGTACCGGAAGGACTGGGGCCAACGTCCTGACTTTC
CASSTGRTGANVLTF
>TRBD2|TRBV6-1|TRBJ2-3|NA
TGTGCCAGCAGTGAGGGGCTAGCGGGGGGCCCGGGAGATACGCAGTATTTT
CASSEGLAGGPGDTQYF
>TRBD1|TRBV12-3/TRBV12-4|TRBJ1-2|NA
TGTGCCAGCAGCGGACAGGTGGATGGCTACACCTTC
CASSGQVDGYTF
>NA|TRBV10-3|TRBJ2-7|NA
TGTGCCATCAGTGGTGGGGCAGACTCCTACGAGCAGTACTTC
CAISGGADSYEQYF
>NA|TRBV3-1/TRBV3-2|TRBJ2-1|few
TGTGCCAGCAGCCAAGATGGGCAGCCCCACAATGAGCAGTTCTTC
CASSQDGQPHNEQFF
>NA|TRBV10-3|TRBJ2-7|NA
TGTGCCATCAGTGACCGCTCCTACGAGCAGTACTTC
CAISDRSYEQYF
>TRBD1|TRBV5-1|TRBJ1-1|NA
TGCGCCAGCAGACCGGGACAGGAGCCTAACACTGAAGCTTTCTTT
CASRPGQEPNTEAFF
>NA|TRBV18|TRBJ1-2|NA
TGTGCCAGCTCACAACAGGGCAACTATGGCTACACCTTC
CASSQQGNYGYTF